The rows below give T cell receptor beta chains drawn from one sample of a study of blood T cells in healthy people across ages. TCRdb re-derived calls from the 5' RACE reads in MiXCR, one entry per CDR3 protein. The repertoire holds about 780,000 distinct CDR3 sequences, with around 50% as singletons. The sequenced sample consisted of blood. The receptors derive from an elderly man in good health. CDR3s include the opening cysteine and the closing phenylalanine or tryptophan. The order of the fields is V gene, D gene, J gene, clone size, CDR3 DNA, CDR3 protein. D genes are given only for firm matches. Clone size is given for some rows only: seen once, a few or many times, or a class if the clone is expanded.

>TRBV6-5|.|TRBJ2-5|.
TGTGCCAGCAGTTACTCCAAGGCAAACCAAGAGACCCAGTACTTC
CASSYSKANQETQYF
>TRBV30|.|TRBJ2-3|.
TGTGCCTGGAGAGACAGTCTGAGGACAGATACGCAGTATTTT
CAWRDSLRTDTQYF
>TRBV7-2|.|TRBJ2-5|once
TGTGCCAGCAGCTTATTTTCATGGGGGGAGACCCAGTACTTC
CASSLFSWGETQYF
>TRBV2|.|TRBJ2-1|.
TGTGCCAGCAGTTACGGGGAGTCTGAGCAGTTCTTC
CASSYGESEQFF
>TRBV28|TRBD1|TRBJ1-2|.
TGTGCCAGCAGGTTCCACAGGGGGACTGCGGATGGCTACACCTTC
CASRFHRGTADGYTF
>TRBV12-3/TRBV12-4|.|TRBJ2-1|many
TGTGCCAGCAGCCCTGGGTACCAGCAGTTCTTC
CASSPGYQQFF
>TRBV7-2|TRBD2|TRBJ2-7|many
TGTGCCAGCAGCTTCCTAGCGGGGAGCTCCTACGAGCAGTACTTC
CASSFLAGSSYEQYF
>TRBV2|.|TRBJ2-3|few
TGTGCCAGCAGTGTCTTACGGGCTAAGGATACGCAGTATTTT
CASSVLRAKDTQYF
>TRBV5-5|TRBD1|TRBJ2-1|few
TGTGCCAGCAGCTATAGGGGACAGGGGTATGAGCAGTTCTTC
CASSYRGQGYEQFF
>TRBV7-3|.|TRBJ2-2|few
TGTGCCAGCAGCTTAAGGGACACCGGGGAGCTGTTTTTT
CASSLRDTGELFF
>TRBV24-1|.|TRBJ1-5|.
TGTGCCACTAGTGATTCAAGGACGGGTTATAATCAGCCCCAGCATTTT
CATSDSRTGYNQPQHF
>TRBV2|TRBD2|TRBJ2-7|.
TGTGCCAGCAGTACCGCTAGCGGGGCCTACGAGCAGTACTTC
CASSTASGAYEQYF
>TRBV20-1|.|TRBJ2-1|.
TGCAGTGCCGAGTCGGTCGGGAGTTCTTACAATGAGCAGTTCTTC
CSAESVGSSYNEQFF
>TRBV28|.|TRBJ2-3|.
TGTGCCAGCCGGTCTAGGCGGACAGATACGCAGTATTTT
CASRSRRTDTQYF
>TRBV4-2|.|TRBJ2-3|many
TGTGCCAGCAGCCAAGAGGACGGTGGGGTGACAAATACGCAGTATTTT
CASSQEDGGVTNTQYF
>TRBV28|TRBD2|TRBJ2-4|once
TGTGCCAGCAGCAAGGGAGGGCCGCAAAACATTCAGTACTTC
CASSKGGPQNIQYF
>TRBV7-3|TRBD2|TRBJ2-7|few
TGTGCCAGCAGCTTTCTAGCGGGGACCCCCCTCGAGCAGTACTTC
CASSFLAGTPLEQYF
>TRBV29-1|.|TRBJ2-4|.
TGCAGCGTTGAAGTATCAGATACCGGGGCGTACAATGAGCAGTACTTC
CSVEVSDTGAYNEQYF
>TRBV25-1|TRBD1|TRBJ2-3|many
TGTGCCAGCAGTGTTCAGGGGGCGAAGTCTAGCACAGATACGCAGTATTTT
CASSVQGAKSSTDTQYF
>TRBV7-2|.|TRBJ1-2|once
TGTGCCAGCAGCTTGAACGGATTCTATGGCTACACCTTC
CASSLNGFYGYTF
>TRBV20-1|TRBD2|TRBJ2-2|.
TGCAGTGCTAGATCCCGGGACTACGAGCAGTTTTTT
CSARSRDYEQFF
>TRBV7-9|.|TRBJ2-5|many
TGTGCCAGCAGCGTCAGGGCTCTAGAGACCCAGTACTTC
CASSVRALETQYF
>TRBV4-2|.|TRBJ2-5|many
TGTGCCAGCAGCCAAGATAATGGGCCGATGGGCAAGACCCAGTACTTC
CASSQDNGPMGKTQYF
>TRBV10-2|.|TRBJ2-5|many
TGCGCCAGCAACGGACAGAATGACCAAGAGACCCAGTACTTC
CASNGQNDQETQYF
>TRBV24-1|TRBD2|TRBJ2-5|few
TGTGCCACCAGTGATCGGGTTAGCGGGACGGAGACCCAGTACTTC
CATSDRVSGTETQYF
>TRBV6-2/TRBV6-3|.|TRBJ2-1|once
TGTGCCAGCACCGACCATCGTGAGCAGTTCTTC
CASTDHREQFF
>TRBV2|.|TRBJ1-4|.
TGTGCCAGCATCGCGGCAAGAGGGTCTAGCGGGACTAATGAAAAACTGTTTTTT
CASIAARGSSGTNEKLFF
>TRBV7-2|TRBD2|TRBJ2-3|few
TGTGCCAGCAGCTACGGGGGGGGGGCTAGCACAGATACGCAGTATTTT
CASSYGGGASTDTQYF
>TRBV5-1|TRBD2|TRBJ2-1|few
TGCGCCAGCGGTGAGCGACTAGCGGACAATGAGCAGTTCTTC
CASGERLADNEQFF
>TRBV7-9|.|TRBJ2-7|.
TGTGCCAGCAGCTTATTTGGATTCGAGCAGTACTTC
CASSLFGFEQYF
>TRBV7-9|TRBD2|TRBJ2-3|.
TGTGCCAGCAGCCTACGTAGCATGGCTAGCGGGACCACAGATACGCAGTATTTT
CASSLRSMASGTTDTQYF
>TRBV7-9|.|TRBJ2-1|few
TGTGCCAGCAGCCGAGGGGCGGGCAATGAGCAGTTCTTC
CASSRGAGNEQFF
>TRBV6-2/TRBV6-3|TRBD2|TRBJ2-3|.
TGTGCCAGCAGTTACTCGGGGGGGGAACGGGCAGATACGCAGTATTTT
CASSYSGGERADTQYF
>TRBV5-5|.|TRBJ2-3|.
TGTTCCAGCAGCCCAGCGACCCAGGTGCAACGTGGGGATACGCAGTATTTT
CSSSPATQVQRGDTQYF
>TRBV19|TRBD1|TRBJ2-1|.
TGTGCCGGTACCCCGCGACAGGGGGGCTACAATGAGCAGTTCTTC
CAGTPRQGGYNEQFF
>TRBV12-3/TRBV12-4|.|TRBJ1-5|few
TGTGCCAGCAGTGGGGGACCGGCAACTGATAATCAGCCCCAGCATTTT
CASSGGPATDNQPQHF
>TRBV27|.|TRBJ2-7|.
TGTGCCAGCAGTTTATCAGGTGGGGTAGGGGACTACGAGCAGTACTTC
CASSLSGGVGDYEQYF
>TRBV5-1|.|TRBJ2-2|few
TGCGCCAGCAGCAGTTCACTGACCCGGGGGACCGGGGAGCTGTTTTTT
CASSSSLTRGTGELFF
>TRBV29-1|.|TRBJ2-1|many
TGCAGCGTTGAAGTGGGGTTGGAGCAGTTCTTC
CSVEVGLEQFF
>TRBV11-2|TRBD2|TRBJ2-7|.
TGTGCCAGCAGCTCCGGACTAGTCCCCTACGAGCAGTACTTC
CASSSGLVPYEQYF
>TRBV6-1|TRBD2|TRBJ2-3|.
TGTGCCAGCAGTAGGGGACTAGCGGGAGGGGAGCGTTCAGATACGCAGTATTTT
CASSRGLAGGERSDTQYF
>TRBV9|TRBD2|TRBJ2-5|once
TGTGCCAACAGCCCGGGACTACTCCAAGAGACCCAGTACTTC
CANSPGLLQETQYF
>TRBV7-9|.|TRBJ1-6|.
TGTGCCAGCAATGGCGCGCTCAATTCACCCCTCCACTTT
CASNGALNSPLHF
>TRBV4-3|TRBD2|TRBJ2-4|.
TGCGCCAGCAGCCAAGAAAGCGGGGTCAAAAACATTCAGTACTTC
CASSQESGVKNIQYF
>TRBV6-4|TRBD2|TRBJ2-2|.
TGTGCCAGCAGTGTAGAAGCGGGGGTAATCCGAGAGCTGTTTTTT
CASSVEAGVIRELFF
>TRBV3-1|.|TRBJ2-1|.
TGTGCCAGCAGCCAATTGAGCGGCAATGAGCAGTTCTTC
CASSQLSGNEQFF
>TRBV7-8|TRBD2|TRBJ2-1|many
TGTGCCAGCAGCTCCGTAGCGGGTGGATACAATGAGCAGTTCTTC
CASSSVAGGYNEQFF
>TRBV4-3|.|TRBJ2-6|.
TGCGCCAGCAGCCAATCGGGCGTATCTGGGGCCAACGTCCTGACTTTC
CASSQSGVSGANVLTF
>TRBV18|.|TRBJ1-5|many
TGTGCCAGCTCACCCTCCAATCAGCCCCAGCATTTT
CASSPSNQPQHF
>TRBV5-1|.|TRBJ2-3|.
TGCGCCAGCAGCCCAGGGAGCTGGGGGGCCGATACGCAGTATTTT
CASSPGSWGADTQYF
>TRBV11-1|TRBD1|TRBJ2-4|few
TGTGCCAGCAGCTTGGGACAGAGGGAAAACATTCAGTACTTC
CASSLGQRENIQYF
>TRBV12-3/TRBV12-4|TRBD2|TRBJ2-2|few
TGTGCCAGTACGACTGGTAGCGGGATTTCCGGGGAGCTGTTTTTT
CASTTGSGISGELFF